This T cell receptor beta chain was documented in a study of CD8 T cells in ankylosing spondylitis. Study conclusions and caveats: Ankylosing spondylitis blood seemed to carry a telltale TCR beta motif made of eight highly homologous variants.

One entry per CDR3 protein results from TCRdb running MiXCR on the 5' RACE reads. The repertoire has 750,000 to 850,000 distinct CDR3 sequences, 12% of them found once; the top ten carry about 0.49%. Germline assignment: CDR1 SNHLY and CDR2 FYNNEI. V lost 6 bases and J lost 5; bases outside the gene matches: 18. The CDR3 consists of 18 residues. With respect to this clonotype: Antigen: not known.

What was sequenced was blood, either unsorted or a sorted T cell fraction (not recorded which). The TCR was taken from a male donor with ankylosing spondylitis. V gene TRBV2 combines with J gene TRBJ1-2; 10 nucleotides match TRBD1. This CDR3 is CASRSLRGGQGILYGYTF. The CDR3 nucleotides read TGTGCCAGCAGATCCTTGAGGGGGGGACAGGGGATTCTATATGGCTACACCTTC.